A single sample is the source of the 29 T cell receptor beta chains below, sequenced in a study of blood T cells in healthy people across ages. Next came a second PCR, run for about 6 to 11 cycles, which used a sample-barcoded 5' primer along with a J-beta primer mix. TCRdb re-analysed the 5' RACE reads in MiXCR, keeping a single row per CDR3 protein. The sample consists of almost 550,000 distinct CDR3 sequences, 20% to 30% of them appearing once. The same sample was also studied in work on T cells of mothers and their children.

The sample comprised blood. The receptors come from a boy aged 10-17 years in good health.

This clonotype came up a few times. V usage is TRBV20-1 and J usage is TRBJ2-7, with a weak D call TRBD2 (6 bases). The CDR3 is 14 amino acids. Trimming cost V 3 bases and J 6 bases, with 18 bases left between them. Germline V gives CDR1 DFQATT, CDR2 SNEGSKA (reference sequence). DNA of the CDR3: TGCAGTGCTAGGGGGACTGGCGGTCCAAGCGAGCAGTACTTC. It encodes CSARGTGGPSEQYF.

The rearrangement uses TRBV3-1 and TRBJ1-1, with TRBD1 as a possible D gene (5 bases). This CDR3 has 13 amino acids. V was clipped by 8 bases and J by 1 base, with 11 bases between them. Germline V lookup: CDR1 LGHDT, CDR2 YNNKEL (reference sequence). CDR3 sequence: CASHGTQNTEAFF. In DNA, the CDR3 is TGTGCCAGCCACGGGACCCAGAACACTGAAGCTTTCTTT. The full variable domain, with the rest looked up from reference TRBV3-1 and TRBJ1-1, is DTAVSQTPKYLVTQMGNDKSIKCEQNLGHDTMYWYKQDSKKFLKIMFSYNNKELIINETVPNRFSPKSPDKAHLNLHINSLELGDSAVYFCASHGTQNTEAFFGQGTRLTVV.

This sequence joins TRBV7-2 and TRBJ2-7; 9 bases agree with TRBD1. The V and J ends lost 1 base and 0 bases, in that order; junction bases with no gene match: 10. The germline V gene encodes CDR1 SGHTA and CDR2 FQGNSA. The CDR3 spans 18 residues. CDR3 loop: CASSLGWGTGLSSYEQYF. In DNA, the CDR3 is TGTGCCAGCAGCTTAGGGTGGGGGACAGGGCTTAGCTCCTACGAGCAGTACTTC.

This clonotype was detected only a few times. Compared with germline, one end of the junction differs, possibly owing to a read error. The chain recombines TRBV4-1 with TRBJ2-1, with D perhaps assigned TRBD1 or TRBD2 (5 bases each). The CDR3 totals 17 residues. Germline assignment: CDR1 MGHRA and CDR2 YSYEKL. CDR3 loop: CASSQKTGQGSYNGQFF. The CDR3 DNA sequence: TGCGCCAGCAGCCAAAAGACGGGGCAGGGATCCTACAATGGGCAGTTCTTC.

The CDR3 coding sequence is TGCGCCAGCAGGGGACTAGCGGGCCGCACAGATACGCAGTATTTT. This translates into CASRGLAGRTDTQYF. The chain joins TRBV5-1 to TRBJ2-3; 12 nucleotides agree with TRBD2. Germline V lookup: CDR1 SGHRS, CDR2 YFSETQ. The CDR3 spans 15 residues. V shed 5 bases, J shed 1 base, and the junction held 2 bases outside the gene matches.

The genes are TRBV11-2 and TRBJ2-1; TRBD2 aligns across 7 bases. Germline CDR1 SGHAT, CDR2 FQNNGV. This CDR3 has 15 amino acids. J lost 5 bases, V lost 5 bases, and 9 bases had no gene match. The CDR3 protein is CASSQGGGWDNEQFF. The CDR3 DNA is TGTGCCAGCAGCCAAGGCGGGGGATGGGACAATGAGCAGTTCTTC.

The chain joins TRBV5-6 to TRBJ1-2, with D perhaps matching TRBD1 (6 bases). Trimming pared 0 bases from V and 4 bases from J, leaving 16 bases between. This CDR3 region has 16 residues. Germline loops: CDR1 SGHDT, CDR2 YYEEEE. The CDR3 bases are TGTGCCAGCAGCTTGGGGACAGCCCAAGGAGGCTATGGCTACACCTTC. Translated, it gives CASSLGTAQGGYGYTF.

The CDR3 DNA reads as TGTGCCAGCAGTGAACTAGCGGGACGAGACTACGAGCAGTACTTC. Translation gives CASSELAGRDYEQYF. V gene TRBV6-1 combines with J gene TRBJ2-5; 9 bases are shared with TRBD2. The J call may be in error: the DNA end matches TRBJ2-7 better. Germline CDR1 is MNHNS and CDR2 is SASEGT. The CDR3 is made up of 15 amino acids.

This clonotype was picked up many times. The chain uses TRBV13 and TRBJ2-2; 7 bases line up with TRBD2. The CDR3 spans 15 residues. Germline lookup yields CDR1 PRHDT and CDR2 FYEKMQ (reference sequence). The J segment lost 0 bases and the V segment lost 5 bases, leaving 3 bases of the junction unmatched. The CDR3 coding sequence is TGTGCCAGCAGCCCGAGCGGGACGAACACCGGGGAGCTGTTTTTT. Its protein is CASSPSGTNTGELFF.

This clonotype was recorded a few times. The V and J genes are TRBV7-9 and TRBJ1-2; D might be TRBD1 (6 bases). Trimming removed 6 bases at V and 2 bases at J, with 19 bases between. Per the germline V gene, CDR1 is SEHNR and CDR2 is FQNEAQ (reference sequence). This CDR3 comprises 16 residues. This CDR3 reads CASRASDSQPNYGYTF. Written as DNA, the CDR3 is TGTGCCAGCAGAGCATCGGACAGCCAACCAAACTATGGCTACACCTTC. Full variable domain (remainder filled in from reference TRBV7-9 and TRBJ1-2): DTGVSQNPRHKITKRGQNVTFRCDPISEHNRLYWYRQTLGQGPEFLTYFQNEAQLEKSRLLSDRFSAERPKGSFSTLEIQRTEQGDSAMYLCASRASDSQPNYGYTFGSGTRLTVV.

This clonotype was observed a handful of times. CDR3 residues: CASSLGLGVQETQYF. DNA for the CDR3: TGTGCCAGCAGCTTAGGTTTAGGGGTACAAGAGACCCAGTACTTC. The chain is built from TRBV11-2 and TRBJ2-5, with a tentative D call TRBD1 (5 bases). CDR3 length: 15 amino acids. Germline V gene data show CDR1 as SGHAT and CDR2 as FQNNGV. The V end was cut by 1 base, the J end by 2 bases, with 11 bases between.

This chain links TRBV3-1 with TRBJ2-5, with TRBD1 matching over 9 bases. Judging by the DNA end, TRBJ2-7 fits better; the J call may be wrong. The germline V gene encodes CDR1 LGHDT and CDR2 YNNKEL (reference sequence). This CDR3 comprises 16 residues. The CDR3 nucleotides read TGTGCCAGCAGCCATCAACAGGGGGCCACTACCTACGAGCAGTACTTC. Translation gives CASSHQQGATTYEQYF.

The sample holds a few counts of this clonotype. This CDR3 is CASSPQGAGAYNEQFF. The CDR3 region has the DNA TGTGCCAGCAGCCCACAGGGAGCGGGGGCCTACAATGAGCAGTTCTTC. The chain carries TRBV7-2 and TRBJ2-1, with 8 positions matching TRBD2. V lost 5 bases, J lost 2 bases, and 8 bases stayed unmatched. The CDR3 totals 16 residues. Germline V lookup: CDR1 SGHTA, CDR2 FQGNSA. The full variable domain, rest sourced from reference TRBV7-2 and TRBJ2-1, is GAGVSQSPSNKVTEKGKDVELRCDPISGHTALYWYRQSLGQGLEFLIYFQGNSAPDKSGLPSDRFSAERTGGSVSTLTIQRTQQEDSAVYLCASSPQGAGAYNEQFFGPGTRLTVL.

This clonotype occurred a few times. The V and J genes are TRBV28 and TRBJ2-7; the match to TRBD1 covers 9 bases. Germline V gene lookup returns CDR1 MDHEN and CDR2 SYDVKM. The CDR3 loop spans 13 amino acids. J lost 9 bases, V lost 7 bases, and 10 bases had no gene match. CDR3 loop: CASKGQGSLRQYF. The CDR3 region has the DNA TGTGCCAGCAAGGGACAGGGTTCCTTGAGGCAGTACTTC.

This clonotype was found a few times. The chain is built from TRBV6-2 or TRBV6-3 and TRBJ1-5; 7 bases line up with TRBD1. The CDR3 runs 17 residues. Germline trimming cut 2 bases from V and 6 bases from J; bases unmatched to any gene: 13. CDR1 is MNHEY and CDR2 is SVGEGT in the germline V gene. CDR3 loop: CASSYDTGAGVRQPQHF. For the CDR3, the DNA is TGTGCCAGCAGTTACGACACAGGGGCCGGTGTACGTCAGCCCCAGCATTTT.

This clonotype turned up a few times. The V gene is TRBV6-5, the J gene TRBJ2-5; TRBD2 aligns across 7 bases. J was trimmed by 9 bases and V by 3 bases; bases with no gene match: 7. CDR1 MNHEY and CDR2 SVGAGI come from the germline V gene. This CDR3 contains 13 residues. The CDR3 region has the DNA TGTGCCAGCAGTTATGGGGGAGGGTCGGCCCAGTACTTC. This codes for CASSYGGGSAQYF.

This chain uses TRBV7-8 with TRBJ2-7, with D perhaps TRBD2 (6 bases). The CDR3 is 15 residues long. V lost 6 bases and J 3 bases, leaving 18 bases between the germline ends. Germline V lookup: CDR1 SGHVS, CDR2 FQNEAQ. CDR3 residues: CASRSGTPLDYEQYF. DNA of the CDR3: TGTGCCAGCAGATCCGGGACTCCTCTTGACTACGAGCAGTACTTC.

This clonotype showed up many times. This chain links TRBV20-1 with TRBJ1-4, with 8 bases fitting TRBD1. The V gene end was trimmed by 3 bases and the J gene end by 7 bases; junction bases not matched to a gene: 10. CDR1 is DFQATT, CDR2 SNEGSKA, per germline (reference sequence). This CDR3 spans 15 amino acids. The CDR3 bases are TGCAGTGCTAGGTATTCCGGGACAGGAGCTGAAAAACTGTTTTTT. Encoded protein: CSARYSGTGAEKLFF.

J is TRBJ2-7 and V is TRBV28, with TRBD2 matching over 10 bases. This CDR3 has 13 residues. V lost 9 bases and J lost 6; bases outside the gene matches: 8. Germline values: CDR1 MDHEN, CDR2 SYDVKM. The chain's CDR3 is CASSGTSVGEQYF. CDR3 bases: TGTGCCAGTTCCGGGACTAGCGTGGGCGAGCAGTACTTC.

Ten or more counts support this clonotype. The rearrangement uses TRBV28 and TRBJ2-7, with D maybe TRBD2 (6 bases). From germline, CDR1 is MDHEN and CDR2 SYDVKM. The CDR3 spans 14 residues. The V end was cut by 2 bases, the J end by 3 bases, with 11 bases between. CDR3 coding DNA: TGTGCCAGCAGTTTAGGGGGGAGGCTCTACGAGCAGTACTTC. It specifies CASSLGGRLYEQYF. The full variable domain, in which reference TRBV28 and TRBJ2-7 provide the parts outside the CDR3, is DVKVTQSSRYLVKRTGEKVFLECVQDMDHENMFWYRQDPGLGLRLIYFSYDVKMKEKGDIPEGYSVSREKKERFSLILESASTNQTSMYLCASSLGGRLYEQYFGPGTRLTVT.

This clonotype has just a few counts. This chain joins TRBV5-1 and TRBJ1-1, with D unresolved. Between the trimmed V and J ends, which lost 3 bases and 1 base, there was a span of 10 bases. Germline V gene sequence: CDR1 SGHRS, CDR2 YFSETQ. The CDR3 covers 14 residues. The CDR3 DNA is TGCGCCAGCAGCTCCCAAGTAGGGAACACTGAAGCTTTCTTT. This translates into CASSSQVGNTEAFF.

This clonotype was picked up one time. The chain employs TRBV7-2 and TRBJ1-4, with 7 bases aligning to TRBD1. J was trimmed by 0 bases and V by 5 bases; bases with no gene match: 15. This CDR3 is 19 amino acids long. Germline V gene sequence: CDR1 SGHTA, CDR2 FQGNSA. In DNA, the CDR3 is TGTGCCAGCAGCCAAACAGGGGACGTCAGCATCACAACTAATGAAAAACTGTTTTTT. Protein: CASSQTGDVSITTNEKLFF.

This clonotype has only a few counts. J is TRBJ2-7 and V is TRBV27; 8 bases agree with TRBD1. The CDR3 spans 15 residues. Germline-derived CDR1 and CDR2 are MNHEY and SMNVEV (reference sequence). V lost 6 bases, J lost 0 bases, and 7 bases stayed unmatched. DNA of the CDR3: TGTGCCAGCAGCCCCCGGACAGGGAGCTCCTACGAGCAGTACTTC. This codes for CASSPRTGSSYEQYF.

V gene TRBV28 combines with J gene TRBJ2-5, with 9 bases identical to TRBD2. With the DNA end fitting TRBJ2-7 better, the J assignment may be wrong. Germline loops: CDR1 MDHEN, CDR2 SYDVKM. CDR3 length: 17 residues. The chain's CDR3 is CASSFDPSGVRPYEQYF. CDR3 nucleotides: TGTGCCAGCAGTTTTGATCCTAGCGGGGTGAGACCCTACGAGCAGTACTTC.

Concerning this clonotype: Here the CDR3 omits its conserved ending phenylalanine or tryptophan, so a read error is the likely source. This rearrangement joins TRBV7-8 to TRBJ2-5; TRBD2 might be the D (5 bases). The better agreement between TRBJ2-1 and the DNA end casts doubt on the J call. The CDR3 contains 15 residues. Per the germline V gene, CDR1 is SGHVS and CDR2 is FQNEAQ. CDR3 in amino acids: CASSFPSLSYNEQFL. CDR3 coding DNA: TGTGCCAGCAGCTTTCCTAGCCTCTCGTACAATGAGCAGTTCCTC.

This clonotype has only a few counts. The chain carries TRBV4-3 and TRBJ2-4; tentative D call: TRBD1 (6 bases). There are 17 residues in the CDR3. The V and J ends lost 3 bases and 1 base respectively, with 16 bases between them. Germline CDR1 reads LGHNA; CDR2 reads YSLEER. The CDR3 protein is CASSHEIPRGAKNIQYF. CDR3 nucleotides: TGCGCCAGCAGCCACGAAATACCTAGGGGGGCCAAAAACATTCAGTACTTC.

This clonotype was detected a few times. The rearrangement joins TRBV4-3 to TRBJ2-1; 11 nucleotides match TRBD2. The CDR3 loop spans 16 amino acids. Per the germline V gene, CDR1 is LGHNA and CDR2 is YSLEER. The J segment lost 8 bases and the V segment lost 2 bases, leaving 8 bases of the junction unmatched. CDR3 nucleotide sequence: TGCGCCAGCAGCCAACATACTAGCGGGGGCCGGTATGAGCAGTTCTTC. As protein: CASSQHTSGGRYEQFF.

The table lists this clonotype with a few counts. This chain links TRBV4-3 with TRBJ2-5, with no clear D. Germline CDR1 LGHNA, CDR2 YSLEER. Trimming shortened V by 0 bases and J by 4 bases, and 18 bases separated the two germline ends. CDR3 size: 17 residues. The CDR3 sequence is CASSQDASGTAGETQYF. DNA of the CDR3: TGCGCCAGCAGCCAAGATGCGAGTGGCACAGCCGGAGAGACCCAGTACTTC.

This clonotype came up once. The junction departs from germline at one end; a sequencing error may be responsible. This chain links TRBV12-3 or TRBV12-4 with TRBJ2-3; possibly TRBD1 for D (5 bases). The CDR3 extends over 13 amino acids. The CDR3 region has the DNA TGTGCCAGCAGTTGGCAGGGAATAGATGCGCAGTATTTT. Encoded protein: CASSWQGIDAQYF.